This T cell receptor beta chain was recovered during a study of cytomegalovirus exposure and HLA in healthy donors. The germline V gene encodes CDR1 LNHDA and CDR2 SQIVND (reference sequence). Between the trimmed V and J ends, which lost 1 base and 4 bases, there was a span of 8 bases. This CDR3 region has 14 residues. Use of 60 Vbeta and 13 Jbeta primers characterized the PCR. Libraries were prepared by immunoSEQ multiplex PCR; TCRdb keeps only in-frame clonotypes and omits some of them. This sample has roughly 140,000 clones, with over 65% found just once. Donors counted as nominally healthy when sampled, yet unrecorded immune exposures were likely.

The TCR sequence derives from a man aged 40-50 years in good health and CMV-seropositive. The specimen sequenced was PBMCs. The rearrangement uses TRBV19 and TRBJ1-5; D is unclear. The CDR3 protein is CASSIGQVNQPQHF. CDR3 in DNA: TGTGCCAGTAGTATAGGGCAGGTTAATCAGCCCCAGCATTTT.